Below are 10 T cell receptor beta chains sequenced from a single sample in a study of vaccination and CD4 T cells after COVID-19. The treatment was: 10-day PBMC culture with coronavirus spike peptide pools or control peptides (ViraFEST assay). Sequencing of DNA taken from cultured CD4+ T cells relied on the Oncomine TCR Beta short-read assay. TCRdb used MiXCR to reprocess the PCR reads, holding one entry per CDR3 protein. The repertoire has about 19,000 distinct CDR3 sequences, approximately 48% of them found once; the top ten carry roughly 2.6%. Their antigen targets remain unknown. The sample consisted of CD4+ T cells from blood, cultured in vitro, taken after SARS-CoV-2 vaccination. All receptors derive from a human donor who had recovered from COVID-19.

Notes on this clonotype: The junction departs from the called germline gene at one end, perhaps through a read error. The chain recombines TRBV4-1 with TRBJ2-7; a weak D match, TRBD2 (6 bases). Germline assignment: CDR1 MGHRA and CDR2 YSYEKL. This CDR3 comprises 17 residues. The CDR3 spells CANSQVKGGLFSYEQYF. The CDR3 bases are TGCGCCAACAGCCAAGTGAAGGGAGGACTATTCTCCTACGAGCAGTACTTC.

V gene TRBV6-5 combines with J gene TRBJ1-1, with D unresolved. Trimming shortened V by 3 bases and J by 10 bases, and 15 bases separated the two germline ends. The germline V gene has CDR1 MNHEY and CDR2 SVGAGI. This CDR3 has 13 amino acids. The CDR3 spells CASSYLDGRGAFF. Here the CDR3 DNA reads TGTGCCAGCAGTTATTTGGACGGCCGCGGAGCTTTCTTT.

The rearrangement links TRBV6-5 to TRBJ2-7, with D unclear. The CDR3 covers 15 residues. V dropped 4 bases and J dropped 3 bases, with 16 bases sitting between them. Germline-derived CDR1 and CDR2 are MNHEY and SVGAGI. The DNA of the CDR3 is TGTGCCAGCAGTTCCCCTACTATAGGTAACTACGAGCAGTACTTC. Protein product: CASSSPTIGNYEQYF.

The V gene is TRBV6-1, the J gene TRBJ2-1; 8 nucleotides agree with TRBD2. The CDR3 totals 16 residues. Germline CDR1 is MNHNS and CDR2 is SASEGT. V lost 6 bases, J lost 2 bases, and 9 bases stayed unmatched. CDR3 sequence: CASSLESGRTYNEQFF. As DNA, the CDR3 is TGTGCCAGCAGCCTAGAAAGCGGGAGAACCTACAATGAGCAGTTCTTC.

The chain couples TRBV6-1 to TRBJ1-6; D gene uncertain. The CDR3 is 15 amino acids. Between the trimmed V and J ends, which lost 1 base and 7 bases, there was a span of 11 bases. Germline V lookup: CDR1 MNHNS, CDR2 SASEGT. The CDR3 sequence: CASSEVGPANSPLHF. CDR3 sequence (DNA): TGTGCCAGCAGTGAAGTAGGGCCCGCAAATTCACCCCTCCACTTT.

This clonotype was found a few times. The J gene is TRBJ2-1, the V gene TRBV20-1, with 10 bases that match TRBD2. This CDR3 comprises 17 residues. V dropped 5 bases and J dropped 9; count of bases not matched to a gene: 19. Germline-derived CDR1 and CDR2 are DFQATT and SNEGSKA (reference sequence). The CDR3 DNA follows: TGCAGTGCTTTAGGCCCTCAAAGCGGGAGGGCCTATGCTGAGCAGTTCTTC. This codes for CSALGPQSGRAYAEQFF.

The chain carries TRBV7-2 and TRBJ2-3, with D unclear. The CDR3 length is 12 residues. V was clipped by 3 bases and J by 3 bases, with 4 bases between them. Germline V gene data show CDR1 as SGHTA and CDR2 as FQGNSA. In DNA, the CDR3 is TGTGCCAGCAGCTTCGTTACAGATACGCAGTATTTT. This encodes CASSFVTDTQYF.

The V call is TRBV5-8, the J call TRBJ1-5, with a weak D call TRBD1 (6 bases). Trimming took 2 bases from V and 0 from J, leaving 9 bases between them. This CDR3 comprises 15 residues. In germline, CDR1 is SGHTS, CDR2 YDEGEE. The CDR3 nucleotides are TGTGCCAGCAGCTTCTTACAGGGTAGCAATCAGCCCCAGCATTTT. Residues: CASSFLQGSNQPQHF.

This clonotype has a handful of counts. The CDR3, as DNA: TGTGCCATCAGTGAGTCCCGACAGGCGGCCGGTAGTCAGCCCCAGCATTTT. Translation gives CAISESRQAAGSQPQHF. This rearrangement joins TRBV10-3 to TRBJ1-5, with a possible D match to TRBD1 (6 bases). CDR1 ENHRY and CDR2 SYGVKD come from the germline V gene. V dropped 0 bases and J dropped 6 bases, with 18 bases sitting between them. The CDR3 spans 17 residues.

The chain combines TRBV6-1 with TRBJ1-5; D is perhaps TRBD1 (5 bases). CDR1 and CDR2 (germline): MNHNS, SASEGT. V lost 6 bases and J lost 0, with 18 bases in between. The CDR3 spans 17 residues. The CDR3 DNA reads as TGTGCCAGCAGGCCGGGACGGACTCCTATTAGCAATCAGCCCCAGCATTTT. Translating it yields CASRPGRTPISNQPQHF.